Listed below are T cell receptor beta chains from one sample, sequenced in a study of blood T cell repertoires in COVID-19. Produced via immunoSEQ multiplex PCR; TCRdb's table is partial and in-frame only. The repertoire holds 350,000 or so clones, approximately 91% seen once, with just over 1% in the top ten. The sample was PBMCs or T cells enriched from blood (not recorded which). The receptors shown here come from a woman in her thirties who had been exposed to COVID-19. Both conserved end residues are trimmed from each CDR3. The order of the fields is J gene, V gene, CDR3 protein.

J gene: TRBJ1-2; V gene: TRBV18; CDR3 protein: ASSPSSGFQGQNT
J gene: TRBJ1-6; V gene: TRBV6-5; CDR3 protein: ASRLDRAYNSPLH
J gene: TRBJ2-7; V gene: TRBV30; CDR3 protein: AWRTASYEQY
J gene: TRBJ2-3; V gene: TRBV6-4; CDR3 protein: ASSLAGGGGDTQY
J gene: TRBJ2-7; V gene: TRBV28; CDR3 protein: ASSGQYYEQY
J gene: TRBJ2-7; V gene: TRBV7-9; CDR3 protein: ASSRGHLDEQY
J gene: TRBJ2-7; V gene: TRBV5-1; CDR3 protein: ASSQTTSGPYEQY
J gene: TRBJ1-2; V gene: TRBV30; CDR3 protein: AWSVTGWGYGYT
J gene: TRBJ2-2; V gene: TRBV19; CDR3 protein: ASSMARQFAGELF
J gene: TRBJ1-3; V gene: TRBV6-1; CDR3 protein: ASSAIGTGYAVGSGNTIY
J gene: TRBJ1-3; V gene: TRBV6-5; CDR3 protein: ASSYGSGGNTIY
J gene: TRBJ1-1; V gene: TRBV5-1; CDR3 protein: ASWTGGEGTEAF
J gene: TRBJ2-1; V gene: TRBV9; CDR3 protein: ASSAPLREGHNEQF
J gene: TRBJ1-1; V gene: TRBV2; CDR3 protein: ASTVGGWAEAF
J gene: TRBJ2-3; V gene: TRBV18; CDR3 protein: ASSPMNTDTQY
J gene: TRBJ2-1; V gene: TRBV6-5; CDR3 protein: ASSATGVPVNEQF
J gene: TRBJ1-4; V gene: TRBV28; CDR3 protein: ASSSGVREKLF
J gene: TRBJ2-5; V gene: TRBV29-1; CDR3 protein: SVEDKRSIETQY
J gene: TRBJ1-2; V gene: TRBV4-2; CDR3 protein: ASSQESRGDYGYT
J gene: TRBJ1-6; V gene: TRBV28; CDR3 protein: ASSSLGDYNSPLH
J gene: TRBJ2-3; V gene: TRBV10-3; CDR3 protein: AISELGLAGDGSQY
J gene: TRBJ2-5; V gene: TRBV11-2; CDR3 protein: ASSRLGGSLEETQY
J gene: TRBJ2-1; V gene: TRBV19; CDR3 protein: ASRPSRGWDSAYNEQF